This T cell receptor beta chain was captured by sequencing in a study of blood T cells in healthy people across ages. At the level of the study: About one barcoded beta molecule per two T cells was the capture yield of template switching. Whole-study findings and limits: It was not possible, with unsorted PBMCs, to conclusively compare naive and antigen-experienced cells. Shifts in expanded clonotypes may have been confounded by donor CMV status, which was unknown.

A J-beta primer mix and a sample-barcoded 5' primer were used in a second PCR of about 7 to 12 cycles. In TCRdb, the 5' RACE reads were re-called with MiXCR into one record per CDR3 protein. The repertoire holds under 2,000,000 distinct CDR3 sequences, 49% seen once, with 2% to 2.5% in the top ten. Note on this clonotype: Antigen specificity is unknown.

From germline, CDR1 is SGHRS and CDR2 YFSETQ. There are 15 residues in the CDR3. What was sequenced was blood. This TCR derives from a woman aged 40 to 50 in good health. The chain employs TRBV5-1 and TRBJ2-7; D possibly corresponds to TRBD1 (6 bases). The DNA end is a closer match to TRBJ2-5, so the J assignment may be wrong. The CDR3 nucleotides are TGCGCCAGCGGACCCCAGGGACAAAAGGGGGAGACCCAGTACTTC. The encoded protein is CASGPQGQKGETQYF.